The source of this TCR beta chain is a study of blood T cell repertoires in COVID-19. At the level of the study: PBMCs, B-cell-depleted T cells, or T cells were the source of the cDNA or gDNA that made up the material.

As originally analysed: Reference gene primer amplification gave nucleated cell count estimates. Measured with immunoSEQ multiplex PCR; TCRdb has only the in-frame clones, and not every one. Clonal size and the V and J genes are those of that table, whereas D and trimming came from the DNA. The sample holds more than 150,000 clones, about 86% seen once. Germline V CDR1 and CDR2: SGHVS, FQNEAQ. The CDR3 covers 13 residues. Trimming shortened V by 5 bases and J by 0 bases, and 7 bases separated the two germline ends. Material: peripheral blood. V gene TRBV7-8 combines with J gene TRBJ1-1; no firm D call. The clonotype was recovered from a man between 60 and 70 years old with acute or convalescent COVID-19. The CDR3, as DNA: TGTGCCAGCAGCGCCACAGTGAACACTGAAGCTTTCTTT. Translated: CASSATVNTEAFF.